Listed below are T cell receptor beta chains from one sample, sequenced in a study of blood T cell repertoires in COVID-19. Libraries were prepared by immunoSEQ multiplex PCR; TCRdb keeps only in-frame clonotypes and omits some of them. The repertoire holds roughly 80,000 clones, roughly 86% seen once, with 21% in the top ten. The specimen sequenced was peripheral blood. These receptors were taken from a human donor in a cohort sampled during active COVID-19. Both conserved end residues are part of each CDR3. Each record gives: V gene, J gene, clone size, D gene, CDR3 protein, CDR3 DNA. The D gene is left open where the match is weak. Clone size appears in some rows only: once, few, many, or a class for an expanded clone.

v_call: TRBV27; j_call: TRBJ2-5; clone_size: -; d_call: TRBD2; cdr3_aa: CASSSPGGVETQYF; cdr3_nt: TGTGCCAGCAGTTCACCGGGAGGTGTGGAGACCCAGTACTTC
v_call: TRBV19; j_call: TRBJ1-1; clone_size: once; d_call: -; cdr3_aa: CASRSDSYRNTEAFF; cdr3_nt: TGTGCCAGTAGGTCGGACAGCTATCGGAACACTGAAGCTTTCTTT
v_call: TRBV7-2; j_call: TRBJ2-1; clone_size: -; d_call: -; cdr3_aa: CASSAGYNEQFF; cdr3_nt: TGTGCCAGCAGCGCAGGATACAATGAGCAGTTCTTC
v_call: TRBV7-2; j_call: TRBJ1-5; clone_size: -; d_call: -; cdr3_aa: CASSLRLGDNQPQHF; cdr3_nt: TGTGCCAGCAGCTTACGATTAGGGGACAATCAGCCCCAGCATTTT
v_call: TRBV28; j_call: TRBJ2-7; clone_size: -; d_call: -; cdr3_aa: CASSLSGASGPYEQYF; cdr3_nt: TGTGCCAGCAGTTTATCAGGGGCCTCTGGCCCCTACGAGCAGTACTTC
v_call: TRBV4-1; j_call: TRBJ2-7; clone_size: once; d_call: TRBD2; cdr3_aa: CASSQGLGGSYEQYF; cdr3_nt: TGCGCCAGCAGCCAAGGTCTCGGGGGGTCTTACGAGCAGTACTTC
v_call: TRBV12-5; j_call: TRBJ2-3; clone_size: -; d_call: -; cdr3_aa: CASGLVITESTDTQYF; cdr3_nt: TGTGCTAGTGGTTTGGTAATAACAGAAAGCACAGATACGCAGTATTTT
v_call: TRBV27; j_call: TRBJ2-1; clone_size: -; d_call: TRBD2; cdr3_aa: CASKVLAGGADEQFF; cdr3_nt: TGTGCCAGCAAAGTACTAGCGGGGGGGGCCGATGAGCAGTTCTTC
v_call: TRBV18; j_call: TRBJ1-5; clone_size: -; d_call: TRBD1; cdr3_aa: CASSPTQGVGNQPQHF; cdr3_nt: TGTGCCAGCTCCCCTACACAGGGGGTTGGCAATCAGCCCCAGCATTTT
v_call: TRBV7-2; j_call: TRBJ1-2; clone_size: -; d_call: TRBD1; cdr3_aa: CASSSGQGGGYTF; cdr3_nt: TGTGCCAGCAGCTCGGGACAGGGGGGTGGCTACACCTTC
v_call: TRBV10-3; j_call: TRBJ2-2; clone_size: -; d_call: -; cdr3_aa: CAIGAGNTGELFF; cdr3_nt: TGTGCCATCGGGGCAGGGAACACCGGGGAGCTGTTTTTT
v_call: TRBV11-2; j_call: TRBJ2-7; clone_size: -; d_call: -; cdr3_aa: CASSLGNRVGSDEQYF; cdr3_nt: TGTGCCAGCAGCTTAGGGAACAGGGTAGGTTCCGACGAGCAGTACTTC
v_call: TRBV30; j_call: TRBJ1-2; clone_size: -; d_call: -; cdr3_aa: CARVLSSGYTF; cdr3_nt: TGTGCCAGAGTCCTCTCTTCAGGCTACACCTTC
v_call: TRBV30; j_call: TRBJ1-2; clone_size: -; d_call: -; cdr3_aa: CAWSGPTGSYNYGYTF; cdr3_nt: TGTGCCTGGAGTGGCCCTACAGGGTCCTACAACTATGGCTACACCTTC
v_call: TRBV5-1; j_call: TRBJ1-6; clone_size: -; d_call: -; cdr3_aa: CASSLGALDSPLHF; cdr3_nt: TGCGCCAGCAGCTTGGGGGCTCTCGATTCACCCCTCCACTTT
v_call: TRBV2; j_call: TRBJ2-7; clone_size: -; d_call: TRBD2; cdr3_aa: CASSSPGIAGGLYEQYF; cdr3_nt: TGTGCCAGCAGCTCCCCGGGGATAGCGGGGGGGCTCTACGAGCAGTACTTC
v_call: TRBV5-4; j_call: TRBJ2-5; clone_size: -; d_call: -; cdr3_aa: CASSLGQQETQYF; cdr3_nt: TGTGCCAGCAGCTTGGGACAACAAGAGACCCAGTACTTC
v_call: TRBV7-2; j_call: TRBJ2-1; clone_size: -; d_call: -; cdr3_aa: CASSLGRPRNSYNEQFF; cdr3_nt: TGTGCCAGCAGCTTAGGGCGTCCTAGAAACTCCTACAATGAGCAGTTCTTC
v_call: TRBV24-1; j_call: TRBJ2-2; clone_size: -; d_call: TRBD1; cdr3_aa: CATSDFGTANTGELFF; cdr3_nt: TGTGCCACCAGTGATTTCGGGACAGCGAACACCGGGGAGCTGTTTTTT
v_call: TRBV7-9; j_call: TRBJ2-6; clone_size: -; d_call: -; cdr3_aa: CASSLDGSGSGANVLTF; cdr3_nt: TGTGCCAGCAGCTTGGACGGGAGCGGTTCTGGGGCCAACGTCCTGACTTTC
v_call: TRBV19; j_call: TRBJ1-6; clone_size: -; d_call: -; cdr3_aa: CASSYLQYNSPLHF; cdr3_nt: TGTGCCAGTAGTTATTTGCAGTATAATTCACCCCTCCACTTT
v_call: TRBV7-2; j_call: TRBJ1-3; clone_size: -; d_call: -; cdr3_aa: CASSHGGIGNTIYF; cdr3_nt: TGTGCCAGCAGCCACGGAGGGATTGGAAACACCATATATTTT
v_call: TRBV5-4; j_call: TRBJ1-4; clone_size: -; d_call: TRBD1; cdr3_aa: CASSVRTGGGEKLFF; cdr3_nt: TGTGCCAGCAGCGTACGGACAGGGGGCGGAGAAAAACTGTTTTTT
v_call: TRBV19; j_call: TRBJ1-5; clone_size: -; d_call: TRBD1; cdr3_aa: CASSRQGAQPQHF; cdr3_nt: TGTGCCAGTAGTAGACAGGGGGCTCAGCCCCAGCATTTT
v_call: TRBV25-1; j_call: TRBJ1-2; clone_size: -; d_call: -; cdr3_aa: CASSDVRAYGYTF; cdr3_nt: TGTGCCAGCAGTGATGTCAGGGCCTATGGCTACACCTTC
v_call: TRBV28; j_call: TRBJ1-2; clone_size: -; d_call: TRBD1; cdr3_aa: CASRNFQGVGYTF; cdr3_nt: TGTGCCAGCAGAAATTTTCAGGGGGTTGGCTACACCTTC
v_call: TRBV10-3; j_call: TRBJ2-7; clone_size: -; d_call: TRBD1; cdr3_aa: CAISDGTVYEQYF; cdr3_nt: TGTGCCATCAGTGACGGGACAGTCTACGAGCAGTACTTC
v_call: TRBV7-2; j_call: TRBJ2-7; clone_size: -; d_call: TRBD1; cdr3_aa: CASSRDRRYEQYF; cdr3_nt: TGTGCCAGCAGCCGGGACAGGAGGTACGAGCAGTACTTC
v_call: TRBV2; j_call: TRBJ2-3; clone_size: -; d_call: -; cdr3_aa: CASSERWEDTQYF; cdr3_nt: TGTGCCAGCTCGGAGCGTTGGGAGGATACGCAGTATTTT
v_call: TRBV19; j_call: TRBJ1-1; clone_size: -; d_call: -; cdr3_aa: CASSEQVNTEAFF; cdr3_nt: TGTGCCAGTAGTGAACAGGTTAACACTGAAGCTTTCTTT
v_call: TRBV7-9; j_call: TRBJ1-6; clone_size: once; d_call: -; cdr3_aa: CASSLGGLGDSPLHF; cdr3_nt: TGTGCCAGCAGCTTAGGGGGACTTGGGGATTCACCCCTCCACTTT
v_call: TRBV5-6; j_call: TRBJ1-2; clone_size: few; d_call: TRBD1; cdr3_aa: CATHRGRGDGYTF; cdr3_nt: TGTGCCACCCACAGGGGGCGTGGGGATGGCTACACCTTC
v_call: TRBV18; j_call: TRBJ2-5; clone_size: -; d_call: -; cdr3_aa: CASSRGQVQETQYF; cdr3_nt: TGTGCCAGCTCACGGGGCCAGGTACAAGAGACCCAGTACTTC
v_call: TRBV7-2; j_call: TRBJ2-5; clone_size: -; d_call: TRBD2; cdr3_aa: CASSPGLAQETQYF; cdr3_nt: TGTGCCAGCAGCCCAGGACTAGCGCAGGAGACCCAGTACTTC
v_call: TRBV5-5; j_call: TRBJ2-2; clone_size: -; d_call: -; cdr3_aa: CASSPVVAGTGELFF; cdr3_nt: TGTGCCAGCAGCCCGGTTGTGGCAGGCACCGGGGAGCTGTTTTTT
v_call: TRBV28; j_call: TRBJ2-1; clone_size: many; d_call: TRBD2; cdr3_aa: CASSLASGGHKGQFF; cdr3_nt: TGTGCCAGCAGCCTAGCTAGCGGGGGGCACAAGGGGCAGTTCTTC
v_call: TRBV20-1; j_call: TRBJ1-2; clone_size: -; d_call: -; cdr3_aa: CSARPGDGYTF; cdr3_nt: TGCAGTGCTAGACCAGGGGATGGCTACACCTTC
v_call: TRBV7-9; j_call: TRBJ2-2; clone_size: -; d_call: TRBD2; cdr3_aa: CASSPLAGNLNTGELFF; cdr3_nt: TGTGCCAGCAGCCCACTAGCGGGGAACCTGAACACCGGGGAGCTGTTTTTT
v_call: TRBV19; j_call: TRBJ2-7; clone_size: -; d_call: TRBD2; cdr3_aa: CASGLAGGPVAEQYF; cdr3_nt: TGTGCCAGCGGACTAGCGGGGGGACCTGTCGCCGAGCAGTACTTC
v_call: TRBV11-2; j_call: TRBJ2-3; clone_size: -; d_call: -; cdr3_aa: CASSLDPTGLWASTDTQYF; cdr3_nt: TGTGCCAGCAGCTTAGATCCGACAGGTTTATGGGCAAGCACAGATACGCAGTATTTT
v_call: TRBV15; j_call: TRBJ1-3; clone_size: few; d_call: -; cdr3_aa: CATSRDSSGNTIYF; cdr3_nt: TGTGCCACCAGCAGAGATAGCTCTGGAAACACCATATATTTT
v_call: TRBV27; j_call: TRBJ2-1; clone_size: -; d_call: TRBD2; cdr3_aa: CASSRQRGGNNEQFF; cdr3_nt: TGTGCCAGCAGTCGTCAGCGGGGGGGGAACAATGAGCAGTTCTTC
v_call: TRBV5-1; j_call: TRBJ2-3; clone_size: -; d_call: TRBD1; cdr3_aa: CASSRGQARSDTQYF; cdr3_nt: TGCGCCAGCAGCCGGGGACAGGCGAGGTCAGATACGCAGTATTTT
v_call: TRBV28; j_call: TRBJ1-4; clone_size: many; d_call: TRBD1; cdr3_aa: CASSPGQLNEKLFF; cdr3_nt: TGTGCCAGCAGTCCGGGACAGCTTAATGAAAAACTGTTTTTT
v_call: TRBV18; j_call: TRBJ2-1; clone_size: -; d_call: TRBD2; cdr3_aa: CASSKNSGGTYNEQFF; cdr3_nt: TGTGCCAGCTCAAAAAATAGCGGGGGCACCTACAATGAGCAGTTCTTC
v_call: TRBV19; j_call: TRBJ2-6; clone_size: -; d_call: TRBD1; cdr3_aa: CASSMKDRGLGANVLTF; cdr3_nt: TGTGCCAGTAGTATGAAGGACAGGGGGCTTGGGGCCAACGTCCTGACTTTC
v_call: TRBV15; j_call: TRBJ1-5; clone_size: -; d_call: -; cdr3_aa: CATSGRHQGGSNQPQHF; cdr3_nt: TGTGCCACCAGCGGTAGACACCAGGGAGGGAGCAATCAGCCCCAGCATTTT
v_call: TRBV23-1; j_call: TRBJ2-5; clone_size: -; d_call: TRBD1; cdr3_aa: CASSHWTGNYQETQYF; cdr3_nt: TGCGCCAGCAGTCATTGGACAGGAAACTACCAAGAGACCCAGTACTTC
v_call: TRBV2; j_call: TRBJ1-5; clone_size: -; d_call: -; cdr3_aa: CASNYVSGNQPQHF; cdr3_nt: TGTGCCAGCAACTACGTCAGCGGCAATCAGCCCCAGCATTTT
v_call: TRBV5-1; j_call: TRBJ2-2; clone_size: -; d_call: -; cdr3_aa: CASSPLGTGELFF; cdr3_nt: TGCGCCAGCAGCCCTCTCGGGACCGGGGAGCTGTTTTTT
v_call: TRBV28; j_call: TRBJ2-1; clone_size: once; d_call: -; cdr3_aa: CASSLIQRTYNEQFF; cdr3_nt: TGTGCCAGCAGTTTAATACAGAGAACCTACAATGAGCAGTTCTTC
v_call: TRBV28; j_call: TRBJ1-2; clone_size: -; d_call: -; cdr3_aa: CASSLVSVHGYTF; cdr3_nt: TGTGCCAGCAGTTTAGTTTCAGTCCATGGCTACACCTTC
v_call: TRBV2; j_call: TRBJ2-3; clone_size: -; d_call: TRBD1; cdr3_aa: CASSRPGQLSTDTQYF; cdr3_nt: TGTGCCAGCAGTCGGCCGGGACAGCTCTCCACAGATACGCAGTATTTT
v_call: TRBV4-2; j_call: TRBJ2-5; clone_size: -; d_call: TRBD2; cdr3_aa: CASSQDIVLAGGPRETQYF; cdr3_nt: TGTGCCAGCAGCCAAGATATAGTACTAGCGGGGGGGCCTCGTGAGACCCAGTACTTC
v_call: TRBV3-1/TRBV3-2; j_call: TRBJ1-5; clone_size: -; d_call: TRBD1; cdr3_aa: CASSLGQGYQPQHF; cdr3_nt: TGTGCCAGCAGCCTGGGACAGGGATATCAGCCCCAGCATTTT
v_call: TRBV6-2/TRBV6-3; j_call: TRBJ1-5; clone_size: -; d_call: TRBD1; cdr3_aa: CASSPDRGHQPQHF; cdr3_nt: TGTGCCAGCAGTCCCGACAGGGGTCATCAGCCCCAGCATTTT